This T cell receptor beta chain was sequenced for a study of blood T cell repertoires in COVID-19. Study details: T cells, B-cell-depleted T cells, or PBMCs supplied cDNA or gDNA.

V was cut by 3 bases and J by 4 bases, with 9 bases left in between. The CDR3 has 13 residues. CDR1 and CDR2 (germline): LNHDA, SQIVND (reference sequence). TCRdb's table, derived via immunoSEQ multiplex PCR, lists solely in-frame clones and lacks some. Among around 260,000 clones, roughly 85% were seen once, and the ten largest hold about 4.3%. The rearrangement joins TRBV19 to TRBJ1-2; D gene unclear. Sequencing was done on a sample of PBMCs or T cells enriched from blood (not recorded which). The receptor was derived from a woman aged 25 to 39 who had recovered from COVID-19. CDR3 in amino acids: CASSITVPYGYTF. CDR3 DNA sequence: TGTGCCAGTAGTATTACAGTACCCTATGGCTACACCTTC.